The clone carrying this TCR beta chain occurred many times. The antigen remains unidentified. Exclusions: uncontrolled infection, other autoimmune disease, pregnancy, lactation. The data derive from a study of T cells in Graves' hyperthyroidism and ophthalmopathy. V shed 5 bases, J shed 8 bases, and the junction held 18 bases outside the gene matches. The CDR3 totals 18 residues. Germline lookup yields CDR1 SGHVS and CDR2 FQNEAQ. Study outcomes and limitations: Classification by a 13 V-J model distinguished ophthalmopathy from stable hyperthyroidism.

RNA transcripts were the template for amplifying TCR beta CDR3 regions. HTBI primers were the set used in a first-round RT-PCR of the TCR CDR3. TCRdb reprocessed the multiplex PCR reads with MiXCR, giving one entry per CDR3 protein. The sample has 340,000 or so distinct CDR3 sequences, around 17% seen once. This chain joins TRBV7-8 and TRBJ2-1; 10 nucleotides agree with TRBD2. The source of this sequence is a man aged 25-40 years with Graves' hyperthyroidism. Source material: blood. Here the CDR3 reads CASSLKSMGLAIRDEQFF. CDR3 in DNA: TGTGCCAGCAGCCTAAAGAGTATGGGACTAGCGATCCGGGATGAGCAGTTCTTC.